This T cell receptor beta chain emerged from a study of technical replicates of blood from several donors. Some clones are missing from TCRdb's copy, which holds only in-frame ones; the method was immunoSEQ multiplex PCR. The sample includes about 80,000 clones, 91% seen only once; the top ten take 0.3% to 0.45%. The germline gives CDR1 MNHEY, CDR2 SVGAGI. The CDR3 is 15 amino acids. V lost 0 bases and J 1 base, leaving 9 bases between the germline ends. The sequenced material came from T cells isolated from PBMCs. The V call is TRBV6-5, the J call TRBJ1-1; D call uncertain. This receptor was taken from a human donor in good health. This chain's CDR3 is CASSYSELANTEAFF. The CDR3 DNA follows: TGTGCCAGCAGTTACTCGGAGTTGGCGAACACTGAAGCTTTCTTT.